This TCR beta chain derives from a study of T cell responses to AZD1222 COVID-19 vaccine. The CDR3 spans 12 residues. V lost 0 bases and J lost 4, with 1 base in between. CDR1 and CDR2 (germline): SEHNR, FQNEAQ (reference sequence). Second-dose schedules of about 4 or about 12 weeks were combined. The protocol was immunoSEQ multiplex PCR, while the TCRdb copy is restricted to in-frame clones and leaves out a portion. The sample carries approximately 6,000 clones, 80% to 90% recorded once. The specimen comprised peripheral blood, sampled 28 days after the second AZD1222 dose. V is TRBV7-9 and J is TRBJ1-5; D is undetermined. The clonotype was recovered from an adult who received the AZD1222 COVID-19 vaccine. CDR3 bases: TGTGCCAGCAGCTTAGCGAATCAGCCCCAGCATTTT. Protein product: CASSLANQPQHF.